This T cell receptor (beta chain) was identified in a study of early T cells in non-severe SARS-CoV-2 infection. Overall study: Bulk RNA taken from unsorted whole blood was sequenced, leaving chains unpaired.

Germline CDR1 is SEHNR and CDR2 is FQNEAQ (reference sequence). This CDR3 spans 12 amino acids. Trimming took 5 bases from V and 1 from J, leaving 5 bases between them. This clonotype was recorded many times. TCRdb independently ran MiXCR on the 5' RACE reads; one entry per CDR3 protein. The data show around 60,000 distinct CDR3 sequences, with about an eighth seen just once and about 4.2% held by the top ten. The TCR originated in an adult who was a healthcare worker with PCR-confirmed SARS-CoV-2 infection or an uninfected control (not recorded which). This rearrangement joins TRBV7-9 to TRBJ1-1; D uncertain. Specimen: whole blood. The CDR3 DNA follows: TGTGCCAGCAGCGAGGGGAACACTGAAGCTTTCTTT. Translating it yields CASSEGNTEAFF.